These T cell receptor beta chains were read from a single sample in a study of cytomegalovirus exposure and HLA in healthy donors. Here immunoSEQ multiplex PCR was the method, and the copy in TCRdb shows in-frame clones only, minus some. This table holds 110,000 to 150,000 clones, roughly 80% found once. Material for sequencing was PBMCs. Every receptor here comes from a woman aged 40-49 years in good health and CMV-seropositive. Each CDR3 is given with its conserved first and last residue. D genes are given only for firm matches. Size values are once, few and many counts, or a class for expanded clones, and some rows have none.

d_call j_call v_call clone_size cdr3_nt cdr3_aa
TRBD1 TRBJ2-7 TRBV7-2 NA TGTGCCAGCAGCTTAGATGGGACAGGACCCGTCGAGCAGTACTTC CASSLDGTGPVEQYF
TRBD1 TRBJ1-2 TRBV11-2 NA TGTGCCAGCAGGCCGGACAGGGGCTATGGCTACACCTTC CASRPDRGYGYTF
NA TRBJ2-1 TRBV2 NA TGTGCCAGCAGTGTTGAGTCGGGGACCTACAATGAGCAGTTCTTC CASSVESGTYNEQFF
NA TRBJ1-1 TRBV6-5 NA TGTGCCAGCAGTCTACACCTTAGGAGAGACACTGAAGCTTTCTTT CASSLHLRRDTEAFF
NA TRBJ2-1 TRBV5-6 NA TGTGCCAGCAGCTTTGGTGGGAGCTCCTACAATGAGCAGTTCTTC CASSFGGSSYNEQFF
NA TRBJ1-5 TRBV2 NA TGTGCCAGCAGTGATCAGATAGGGAGGAATCAGCCCCAGCATTTT CASSDQIGRNQPQHF
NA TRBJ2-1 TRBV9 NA TGTGCCAGCAGCGTAGTTGGCAGCTCCTACAATGAGCAGTTCTTC CASSVVGSSYNEQFF
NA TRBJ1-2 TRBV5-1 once TGCGCCAGCAGCTTGGCGGGTACCTATGGCTACACCTTC CASSLAGTYGYTF
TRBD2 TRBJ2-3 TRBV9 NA TGTGCCAGCAGCCAGCGAGCGGGGACGTTCACTGATACGCAGTATTTT CASSQRAGTFTDTQYF
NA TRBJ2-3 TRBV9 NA TGTGCCAGCAGCGAGGGGAGGTTCCCGCAGTATTTT CASSEGRFPQYF
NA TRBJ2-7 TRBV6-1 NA TGTGCCAGCAGTGAAAGGTCGGGGGTGAGCTACGAGCAGTACTTC CASSERSGVSYEQYF
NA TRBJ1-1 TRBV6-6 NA TGTGCCAGCAGTCCGACAGGAGATGAAGCTTTCTTT CASSPTGDEAFF
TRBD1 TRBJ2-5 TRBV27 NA TGTGCCAGGGTGCAGGGGGCAGGAGAGACCCAGTACTTC CARVQGAGETQYF
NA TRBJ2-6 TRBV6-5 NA TGTGCCAGCAGACCGACAGGTGGGGCCAACGTCCTGACTTTC CASRPTGGANVLTF
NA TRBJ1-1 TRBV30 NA TGTGCCTGGAGTGTTTCGGAGTTGAACACTGAAGCTTTCTTT CAWSVSELNTEAFF
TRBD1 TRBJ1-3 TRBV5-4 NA TGTGCCAGCAGCTTTCCAGGGGGGTCTGGAAACACCATATATTTT CASSFPGGSGNTIYF
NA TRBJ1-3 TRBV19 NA TGTGCCAGTAGTAGCGGGGGCCTAGGAAACACCATATATTTT CASSSGGLGNTIYF
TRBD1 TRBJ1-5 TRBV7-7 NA TGTGCTAGCAGCTTAAGTCCGGGACAGGGGGGCTGTCAGCCCCAGCATTTT CASSLSPGQGGCQPQHF
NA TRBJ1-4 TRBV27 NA TGTGCCAGCAGTTTTGCGGGAGGGAATGAAAAACTGTTTTTT CASSFAGGNEKLFF
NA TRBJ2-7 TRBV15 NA TGTGCCACCAGCAGAGTCGACATTGCGGGCTTCTCCTACGAGCAGTACTTC CATSRVDIAGFSYEQYF
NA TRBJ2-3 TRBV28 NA TGTGCCAGCAGTTTAGGCGGAAGCACAGATACGCAGTATTTT CASSLGGSTDTQYF
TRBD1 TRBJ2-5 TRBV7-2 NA TGTGCCAGCAGCCTAGGGGGCAGCCAAGAGACCCAGTACTTC CASSLGGSQETQYF
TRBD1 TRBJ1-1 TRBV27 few TGTGCCAGCAGTTTCCTGGGACAGGGAGCCACTGAAGCTTTCTTT CASSFLGQGATEAFF
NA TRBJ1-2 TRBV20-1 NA TGCAGTGCAATTAGTTACGGCTACACCTTC CSAISYGYTF
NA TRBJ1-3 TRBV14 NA TGTGCCGTGCGGCAGGGAGGTCCTGGAAACACCATATATTTT CAVRQGGPGNTIYF
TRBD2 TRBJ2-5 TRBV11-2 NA TGTGCCAGCAGCACCGGGACTAGCGGAAGAGAGACCCAGTACTTC CASSTGTSGRETQYF
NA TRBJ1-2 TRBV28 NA TGTGCGACATCACGGGAGGGTGCTAACTATGGCTACACCTTC CATSREGANYGYTF
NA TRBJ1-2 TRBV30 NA TGTGCCTGGAGCTCGTTCAGGCCCGTCTATGGCTACACCTTC CAWSSFRPVYGYTF
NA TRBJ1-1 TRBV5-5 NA TGTGCCAGCAGCTGGAGGGGGAACACTGAAGCTTTCTTT CASSWRGNTEAFF